This TCR beta chain was documented in a study of response to subunit inactivated influenza vaccine (dated by TCRdb to 2016 to 2019). Background on the whole study: The study used deep quantitative T cell receptor repertoire profiling to track responses to a trivalent subunit inactivated influenza vaccine. The study at large found these results: The authors proposed that each seasonal influenza vaccination may bring in only a limited number of new T cells.

Libraries came from RT-PCR. The instrument given in TCRdb is Illumina HiSeq 2500. The raw public data were reprocessed by TCRdb itself: fastp quality trimming at Q25, MiXCR clonotype calling, in-frame beta chains only. Rows with a matching CDR3 protein are joined into one entry that keeps the most common DNA and genes. This sample comprises about 780,000 distinct CDR3 sequences, about 18% of them detected only once. The ten largest clones capture approximately 10% of the sample. Many counts were recorded for this clonotype. The clone's antigen remains unknown. No much larger clonotype is one base removed from it; base qualities were not supplied. V and J are truncated by 2 bases and 4 bases respectively, leaving an intervening sequence of 12 bases. The CDR3 starts with the cysteine, ends with the phenylalanine, and has 15 residues. Solely the CDR3 DNA is kept, with 45 bases framed from the first base. CDR1 and CDR2, looked up from the germline V gene, are SGHTA and FQGNSA.

Recombination linked TRBV7-2 to TRBJ2-1; the best D guess is TRBD1, with 6 bases matching. The clonotype was recovered from a man aged 45-65 years who received an inactivated influenza vaccine. Donor details come from another sample of the same person, matched by shared clones. The sample here was PBMCs from blood, taken 5 days after vaccination. For the CDR3, the sequence is CASSLMAGAYNEQFF. The DNA reads as follows: TGTGCCAGCAGCTTAATGGCAGGGGCTTACAATGAGCAGTTCTTC.